This T cell receptor (beta chain) was retrieved from a study of OX40 agonist ivuxolimab in advanced cancers. Study summary: Patients in dose escalation had liver, melanoma, kidney or head and neck cancers.

Assay: immunoSEQ multiplex PCR; the TCRdb copy retains only in-frame clones and omits some. The sample contains roughly 45,000 clones, around 90% of which appear only once. In regard to this clone: The antigen is undetermined.

If patients had autoimmune disease history or systemic immunosuppression, they were excluded. Points from the study as a whole: Still undetermined is the antigen specificity of the expanded peripheral T cells.

This CDR3 comprises 13 residues. Per germline, CDR1 ENHRY and CDR2 SYGVKD. V lost 2 bases, J lost 5 bases, and 9 bases lay in between. The V and J genes are TRBV10-3 and TRBJ1-2; the D is unclear. This sequence originates from an adult with an advanced solid tumor such as melanoma, head and neck, liver or kidney cancer. This specimen consisted of CD4+ or CD8+ T cells sorted from blood, obtained in a trial of the OX40 agonist ivuxolimab. CDR3 loop: CAISEPGTYGYTF. The DNA of the CDR3 is TGTGCCATCAGTGAGCCTGGAACTTATGGCTACACCTTC.